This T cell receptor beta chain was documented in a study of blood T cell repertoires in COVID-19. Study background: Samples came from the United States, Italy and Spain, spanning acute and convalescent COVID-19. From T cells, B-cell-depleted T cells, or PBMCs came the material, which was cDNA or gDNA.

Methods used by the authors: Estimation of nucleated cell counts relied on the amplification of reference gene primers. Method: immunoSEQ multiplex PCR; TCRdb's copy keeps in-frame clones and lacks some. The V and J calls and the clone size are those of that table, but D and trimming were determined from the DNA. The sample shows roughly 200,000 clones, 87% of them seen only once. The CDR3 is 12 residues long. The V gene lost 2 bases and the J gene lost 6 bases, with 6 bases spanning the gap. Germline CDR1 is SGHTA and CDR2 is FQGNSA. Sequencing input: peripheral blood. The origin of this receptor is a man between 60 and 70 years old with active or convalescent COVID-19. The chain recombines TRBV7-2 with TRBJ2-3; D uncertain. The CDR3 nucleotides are TGTGCCAGCAGCTTACCCCCGGATACGCAGTATTTT. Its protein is CASSLPPDTQYF.